This TCR beta chain is from a study of cytomegalovirus exposure and HLA in healthy donors. This CDR3 contains 13 residues. CDR1 and CDR2 from the germline V gene are LNHDA and SQIVND (reference sequence). Trimming took 7 bases from V and 3 from J, leaving 11 bases between them. It was with 60 Vbeta and 13 Jbeta primers that the PCR ran. Clones were read by immunoSEQ multiplex PCR, and TCRdb kept only the in-frame ones, dropping some. The sample consists of roughly 120,000 clones, roughly 76% of them appearing once. This sequence originates from a woman aged 60 to 75 in good health and CMV-seropositive. The chain combines TRBV19 with TRBJ2-3; perhaps TRBD2 as D (5 bases). The sample comprised PBMCs. In nucleotides, the CDR3 is TGTGCCAGTAAAAGGTCGGGGACAGATACGCAGTATTTT. Encoded protein: CASKRSGTDTQYF. Filled out from reference TRBV19 and TRBJ2-3, the complete variable domain reads DGGITQSPKYLFRKEGQNVTLSCEQNLNHDAMYWYRQDPGQGLRLIYYSQIVNDFQKGDIAEGYSVSREKKESFPLTVTSAQKNPTAFYLCASKRSGTDTQYFGPGTRLTVL.